This TCR beta chain stems from a study of long-term antiretroviral therapy in people with HIV. On this clone itself: Its antigen is not known.

The V gene lost 7 bases and the J gene lost 5 bases, with 14 bases spanning the gap. CDR1 and CDR2 (germline): SEHNR, FQNEAQ (reference sequence). This CDR3 is built from 13 residues. At survey level, the immunoSEQ assay was run in its v3.0 version. Sequencing was performed with immunoSEQ multiplex PCR; in TCRdb, only in-frame clones are kept and a portion is missing. The sample lists tens of thousands of clones, around 84% seen once, with 3% to 4% in the top ten. Points from the study as a whole: ART-treated samples gained diversity yet remained below transplant donor controls. At every time point, clones expanded before ART dominated the repertoire.

The chain couples TRBV7-9 to TRBJ2-5, with a tentative D call TRBD2 (6 bases). The sample here was unsorted PBMCs, taken 1.9 years after starting antiretroviral therapy. The receptor's source is a woman between 50 and 59 years old with HIV. The CDR3 protein is CASTQIGGETQYF. Written as DNA, the CDR3 is TGTGCCAGCACCCAAATCGGAGGGGAGACCCAGTACTTC.